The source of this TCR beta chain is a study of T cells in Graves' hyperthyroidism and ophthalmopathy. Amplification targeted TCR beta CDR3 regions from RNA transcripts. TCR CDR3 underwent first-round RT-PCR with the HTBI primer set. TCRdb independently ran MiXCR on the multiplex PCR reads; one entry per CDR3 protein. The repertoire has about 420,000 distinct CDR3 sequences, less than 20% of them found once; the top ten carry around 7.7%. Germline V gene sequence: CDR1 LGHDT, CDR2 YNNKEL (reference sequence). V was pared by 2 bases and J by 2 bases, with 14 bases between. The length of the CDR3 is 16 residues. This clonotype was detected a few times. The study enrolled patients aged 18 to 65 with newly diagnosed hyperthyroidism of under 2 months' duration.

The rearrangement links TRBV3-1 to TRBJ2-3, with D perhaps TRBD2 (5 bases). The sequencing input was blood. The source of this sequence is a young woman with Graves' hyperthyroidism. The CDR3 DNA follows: TGTGCCAGCAGCCAAATATGGGGAGATTACACAGATACGCAGTATTTT. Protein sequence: CASSQIWGDYTDTQYF.